Listed below are T cell receptor beta chains from one sample, sequenced in a study of shared clonotypes between healthy human individuals. Measured with immunoSEQ multiplex PCR; TCRdb has only the in-frame clones, and not every one. The data show fewer than 2.5 million clones, roughly 93% seen once. Sequenced input: naive CD4+ T cells from PBMCs. These receptors were obtained from a man in his late teens or twenties in good health. Some clones in this sample may be carry-over from other donors' samples. CDR3s include the opening cysteine and the closing phenylalanine or tryptophan.

v_call: TRBV6-1; j_call: TRBJ1-2; cdr3_aa: CASSEVYGYGYTF
v_call: TRBV5-1; j_call: TRBJ1-3; cdr3_aa: CASSWPTGDSGNTIYF
v_call: TRBV5-1; j_call: TRBJ2-3; cdr3_aa: CASSLALGSPSTDTQYF
v_call: TRBV28; j_call: TRBJ1-4; cdr3_aa: CASSIGRNSNEKLFF
v_call: TRBV10-1; j_call: TRBJ2-7; cdr3_aa: CASSHSGGRSYEQYF
v_call: TRBV6-1; j_call: TRBJ2-7; cdr3_aa: CASSEGSANSYEQYF
v_call: TRBV5-1; j_call: TRBJ2-7; cdr3_aa: CASSPPSGNYEQYF
v_call: TRBV27; j_call: TRBJ2-4; cdr3_aa: CASCMDSQSKNIQYF
v_call: TRBV5-6; j_call: TRBJ2-6; cdr3_aa: CASSPLTGANVLTF
v_call: TRBV11-2; j_call: TRBJ2-3; cdr3_aa: CASSPTDTQYF
v_call: TRBV6-6; j_call: TRBJ2-5; cdr3_aa: CASSYSPGETQYF
v_call: TRBV28; j_call: TRBJ2-5; cdr3_aa: CASSLTGGQETQYF
v_call: TRBV23-1; j_call: TRBJ2-2; cdr3_aa: CASIAGELFF
v_call: TRBV2; j_call: TRBJ1-5; cdr3_aa: CASSEGTGNQPQHF
v_call: TRBV4-1; j_call: TRBJ2-1; cdr3_aa: CASSQPSGRNNEQFF
v_call: TRBV5-5; j_call: TRBJ1-2; cdr3_aa: CASSLGPRSMGNYGYTF
v_call: TRBV7-9; j_call: TRBJ2-3; cdr3_aa: CASSQDTQYF
v_call: TRBV2; j_call: TRBJ2-7; cdr3_aa: CASRARGVSRSYEQYF
v_call: TRBV5-1; j_call: TRBJ2-1; cdr3_aa: CATSDPMGNNEQFF
v_call: TRBV5-1; j_call: TRBJ2-3; cdr3_aa: CASSLGLAGGISTDTQYF
v_call: TRBV9; j_call: TRBJ2-1; cdr3_aa: CASSPRTQGGYNEQFF
v_call: TRBV30; j_call: TRBJ1-1; cdr3_aa: CAWNGVTEAFF
v_call: TRBV7-9; j_call: TRBJ2-5; cdr3_aa: CASSPYQETQYF
v_call: TRBV6-1; j_call: TRBJ1-5; cdr3_aa: CASDRGGQPQHF
v_call: TRBV29-1; j_call: TRBJ2-1; cdr3_aa: CSVTGLAGGPGYNEQFF
v_call: TRBV27; j_call: TRBJ1-5; cdr3_aa: CASSPVLGARGPYSNQPQHF
v_call: TRBV27; j_call: TRBJ1-1; cdr3_aa: CASSWGQGAMNTEAFF
v_call: TRBV18; j_call: TRBJ2-7; cdr3_aa: CASSLGQGLSYEQYF
v_call: TRBV7-9; j_call: TRBJ1-4; cdr3_aa: CASSAEGTINEKLFF
v_call: TRBV27; j_call: TRBJ2-7; cdr3_aa: CASSLSGPYEQYF
v_call: TRBV27; j_call: TRBJ1-2; cdr3_aa: CASSQVGGGYGYTF
v_call: TRBV7-9; j_call: TRBJ2-2; cdr3_aa: CASPSGRALNTGELFF
v_call: TRBV6-1; j_call: TRBJ2-7; cdr3_aa: CASSEALLGASYEQYF
v_call: TRBV12-1; j_call: TRBJ1-6; cdr3_aa: CASSLGDRANF
v_call: TRBV28; j_call: TRBJ1-4; cdr3_aa: CASSLPHNEKLFF
v_call: TRBV15; j_call: TRBJ1-1; cdr3_aa: CATSRVGRAGAFF
v_call: TRBV21-1; j_call: TRBJ2-7; cdr3_aa: CASSNNRDFSLGDSYYEQYF
v_call: TRBV25-1; j_call: TRBJ2-7; cdr3_aa: CASSEPRTGGVEQYF
v_call: TRBV28; j_call: TRBJ1-5; cdr3_aa: CASSKPNTNRVSNQPQHF
v_call: TRBV7-3; j_call: TRBJ2-2; cdr3_aa: CASSSGFSTGELFF
v_call: TRBV5-8; j_call: TRBJ2-7; cdr3_aa: CASSLPDRGDYEQYF
v_call: TRBV7-2; j_call: TRBJ1-2; cdr3_aa: CASSLGQGSYGYTF
v_call: TRBV4-2; j_call: TRBJ2-1; cdr3_aa: CASSQLPGQADNEQFF
v_call: TRBV11-2; j_call: TRBJ1-1; cdr3_aa: CASSPRRSAEAFF
v_call: TRBV14; j_call: TRBJ1-2; cdr3_aa: CASSQGRIGTGYYGYTF
v_call: TRBV25-1; j_call: TRBJ2-7; cdr3_aa: CASQRGGGRSSYEQYF
v_call: TRBV2; j_call: TRBJ1-1; cdr3_aa: CASSSTGTRNTEAFF
v_call: TRBV2; j_call: TRBJ1-5; cdr3_aa: CASSEQGTMWPQHF
v_call: TRBV5-1; j_call: TRBJ1-5; cdr3_aa: CASSLSGGDNQPQHF
v_call: TRBV29-1; j_call: -; cdr3_aa: CSVRSSYEQYF
v_call: TRBV19; j_call: TRBJ2-1; cdr3_aa: CASSHRLADTNNEQFF
v_call: TRBV5-1; j_call: TRBJ2-3; cdr3_aa: CASSEGTGSTDTQYF
v_call: TRBV9; j_call: TRBJ2-3; cdr3_aa: CASSVGDTMRTQYF
v_call: TRBV5-1; j_call: TRBJ2-1; cdr3_aa: CASSLGGRGNYNEQFF
v_call: TRBV27; j_call: TRBJ2-1; cdr3_aa: CASSLSSREQFF
v_call: TRBV27; j_call: -; cdr3_aa: CASSLWGIGPYEQYF
v_call: TRBV28; j_call: TRBJ2-1; cdr3_aa: CASSFPPGTARVEQFF
v_call: TRBV11-2; j_call: TRBJ1-2; cdr3_aa: CASSFTGKTNYGYTF
v_call: TRBV28; j_call: TRBJ1-5; cdr3_aa: CASSFQSRMGPQHF